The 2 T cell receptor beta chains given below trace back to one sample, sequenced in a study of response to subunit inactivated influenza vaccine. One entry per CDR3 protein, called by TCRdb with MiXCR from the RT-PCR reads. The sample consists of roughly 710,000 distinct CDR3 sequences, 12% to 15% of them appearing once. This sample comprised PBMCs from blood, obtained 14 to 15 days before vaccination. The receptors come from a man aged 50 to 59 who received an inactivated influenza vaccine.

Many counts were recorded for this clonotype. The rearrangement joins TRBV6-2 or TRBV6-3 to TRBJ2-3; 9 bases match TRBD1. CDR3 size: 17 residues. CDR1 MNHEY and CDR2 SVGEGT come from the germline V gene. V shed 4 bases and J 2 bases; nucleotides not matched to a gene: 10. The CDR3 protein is CASSFPRDRGDTDTQYF. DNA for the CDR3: TGTGCCAGCAGTTTCCCCAGAGACAGGGGGGACACAGATACGCAGTATTTT.

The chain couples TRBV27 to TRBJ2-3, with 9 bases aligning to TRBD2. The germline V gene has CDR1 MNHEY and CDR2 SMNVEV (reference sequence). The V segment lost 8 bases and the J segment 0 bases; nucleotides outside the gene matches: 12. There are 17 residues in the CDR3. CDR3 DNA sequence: TGTGCCAGCCGCGTCAGCGGGGGGACTTCTAGCACAGATACGCAGTATTTT. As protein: CASRVSGGTSSTDTQYF.